Below, 3 T cell receptor beta chains from the same sample are listed, as sequenced in a study of T cell responses to AZD1222 COVID-19 vaccine. TCRdb keeps only in-frame clones here, not all; method: immunoSEQ multiplex PCR. The repertoire holds tens of thousands of clones, with 85% as singletons. Sequenced material: peripheral blood, taken 28 days after the second AZD1222 dose. The receptor source for this set is an adult who received the AZD1222 COVID-19 vaccine.

The rearrangement joins TRBV10-3 to TRBJ1-1; 8 bases agree with TRBD1. There are 16 residues in the CDR3. Germline V gene lookup returns CDR1 ENHRY and CDR2 SYGVKD. With V trimmed by 0 bases and J by 3 bases, 6 bases remained unmatched. CDR3 protein: CAISESDRAVDTEAFF. CDR3 in DNA: TGTGCCATCAGTGAGTCGGACAGGGCGGTGGACACTGAAGCTTTCTTT.

This chain links TRBV24-1 with TRBJ2-3, with 10 bases that match TRBD1. Per germline, CDR1 KGHDR and CDR2 SFDVKD. The trim removed 5 bases at V and 0 bases at J, leaving 10 bases unmatched. The CDR3 totals 18 residues. The CDR3 loop is CATSGRTGGLTSTDTQYF. CDR3 coding DNA: TGTGCCACCAGTGGACGGACAGGGGGGTTAACTAGCACAGATACGCAGTATTTT.

The J gene is TRBJ2-7, the V gene TRBV5-1; D call uncertain. The CDR3 runs to 14 residues. The V and J ends lost 4 bases and 2 bases respectively, with 13 bases between them. The germline V gene has CDR1 SGHRS and CDR2 YFSETQ. CDR3: CASSPAERPYEQYF. The CDR3 bases are TGCGCCAGCAGCCCGGCGGAGAGACCCTACGAGCAGTACTTC. Full variable domain (missing parts from reference TRBV5-1 and TRBJ2-7): KAGVTQTPRYLIKTRGQQVTLSCSPISGHRSVSWYQQTPGQGLQFLFEYFSETQRNKGNFPGRFSGRQFSNSRSEMNVSTLELGDSALYLCASSPAERPYEQYFGPGTRLTVT.